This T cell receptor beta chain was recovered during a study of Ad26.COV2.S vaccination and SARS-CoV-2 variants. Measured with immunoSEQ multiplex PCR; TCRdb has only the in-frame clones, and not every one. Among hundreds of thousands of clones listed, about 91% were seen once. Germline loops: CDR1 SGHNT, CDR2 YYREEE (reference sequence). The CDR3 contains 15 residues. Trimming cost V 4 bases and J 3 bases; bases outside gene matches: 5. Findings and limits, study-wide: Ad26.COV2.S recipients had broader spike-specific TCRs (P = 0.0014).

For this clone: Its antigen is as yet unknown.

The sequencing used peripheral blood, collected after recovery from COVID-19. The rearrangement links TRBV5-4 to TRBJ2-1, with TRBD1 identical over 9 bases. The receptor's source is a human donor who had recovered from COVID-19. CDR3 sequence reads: CASSTGQGLYNEQFF. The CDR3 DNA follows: TGTGCCAGCAGCACCGGACAGGGGCTCTACAATGAGCAGTTCTTC.